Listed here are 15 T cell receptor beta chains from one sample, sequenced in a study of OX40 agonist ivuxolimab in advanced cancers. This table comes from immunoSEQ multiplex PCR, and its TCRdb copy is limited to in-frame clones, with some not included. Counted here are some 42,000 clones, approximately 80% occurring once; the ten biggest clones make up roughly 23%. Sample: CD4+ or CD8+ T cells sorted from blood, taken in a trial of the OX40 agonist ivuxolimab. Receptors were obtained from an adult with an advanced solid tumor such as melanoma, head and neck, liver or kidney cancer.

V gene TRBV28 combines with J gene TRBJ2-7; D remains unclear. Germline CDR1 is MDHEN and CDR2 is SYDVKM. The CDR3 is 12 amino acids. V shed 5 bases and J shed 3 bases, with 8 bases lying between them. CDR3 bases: TGTGCCAGCAGTCTATCTAACTACGAGCAGTACTTC. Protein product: CASSLSNYEQYF.

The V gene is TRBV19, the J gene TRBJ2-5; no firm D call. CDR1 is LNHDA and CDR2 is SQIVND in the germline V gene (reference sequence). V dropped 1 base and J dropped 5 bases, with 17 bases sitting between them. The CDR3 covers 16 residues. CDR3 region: CASSIAPSQRTETQYF. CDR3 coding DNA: TGTGCCAGTAGTATAGCCCCATCACAGAGAACGGAGACCCAGTACTTC.

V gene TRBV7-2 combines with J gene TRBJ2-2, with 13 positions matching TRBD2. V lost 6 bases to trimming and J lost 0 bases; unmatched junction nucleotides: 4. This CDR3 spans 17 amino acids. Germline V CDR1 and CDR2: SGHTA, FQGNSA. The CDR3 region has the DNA TGTGCCAGCAGGTGGACTAGCGGGAGAACGAACACCGGGGAGCTGTTTTTT. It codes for CASRWTSGRTNTGELFF.

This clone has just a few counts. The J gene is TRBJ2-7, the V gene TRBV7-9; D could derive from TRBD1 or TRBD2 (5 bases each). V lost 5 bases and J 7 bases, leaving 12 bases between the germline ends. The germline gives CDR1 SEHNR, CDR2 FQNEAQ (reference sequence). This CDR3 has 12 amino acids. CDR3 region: CASSPRGLEQYF. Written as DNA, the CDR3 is TGTGCCAGCAGCCCTCGGGGCCTGGAGCAGTACTTC. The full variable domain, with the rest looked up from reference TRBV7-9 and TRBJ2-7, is DTGVSQNPRHKITKRGQNVTFRCDPISEHNRLYWYRQTLGQGPEFLTYFQNEAQLEKSRLLSDRFSAERPKGSFSTLEIQRTEQGDSAMYLCASSPRGLEQYFGPGTRLTVT.

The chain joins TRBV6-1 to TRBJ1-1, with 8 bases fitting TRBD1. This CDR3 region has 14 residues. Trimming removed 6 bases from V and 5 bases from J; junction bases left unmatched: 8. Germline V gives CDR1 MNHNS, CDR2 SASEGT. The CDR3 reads CASRRGQGHTEAFF. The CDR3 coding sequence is TGTGCCAGCAGGAGAGGACAGGGACATACTGAAGCTTTCTTT.

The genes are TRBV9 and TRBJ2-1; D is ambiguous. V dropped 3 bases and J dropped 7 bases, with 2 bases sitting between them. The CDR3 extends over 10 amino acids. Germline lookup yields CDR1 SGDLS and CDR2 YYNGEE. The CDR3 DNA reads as TGTGCCAGCAGCGGGAATGAGCAGTTCTTC. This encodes CASSGNEQFF.

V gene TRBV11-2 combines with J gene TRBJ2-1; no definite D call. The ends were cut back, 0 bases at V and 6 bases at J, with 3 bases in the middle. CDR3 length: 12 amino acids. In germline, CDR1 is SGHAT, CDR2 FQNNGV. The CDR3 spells CASSLDGNEQFF. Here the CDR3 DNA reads TGTGCCAGCAGCTTAGATGGCAATGAGCAGTTCTTC.

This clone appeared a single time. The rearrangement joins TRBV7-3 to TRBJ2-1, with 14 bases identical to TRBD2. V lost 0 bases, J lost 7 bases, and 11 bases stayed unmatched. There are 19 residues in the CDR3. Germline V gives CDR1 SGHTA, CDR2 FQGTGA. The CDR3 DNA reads TGTGCCAGCAGCTTAACGGGGACTAGCGGGAGTATAGGGTTTAATGAGCAGTTCTTC. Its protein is CASSLTGTSGSIGFNEQFF.

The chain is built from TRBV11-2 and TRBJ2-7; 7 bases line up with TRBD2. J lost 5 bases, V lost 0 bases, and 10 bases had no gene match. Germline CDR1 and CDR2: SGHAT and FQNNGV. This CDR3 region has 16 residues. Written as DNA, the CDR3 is TGTGCCAGCAGCTTAGAGGGGGGGAGAAAAAGGGACGAGCAGTACTTC. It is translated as CASSLEGGRKRDEQYF.

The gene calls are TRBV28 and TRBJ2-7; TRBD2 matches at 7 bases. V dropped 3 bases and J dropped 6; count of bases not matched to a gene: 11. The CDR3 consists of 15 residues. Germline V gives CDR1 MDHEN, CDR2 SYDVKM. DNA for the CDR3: TGTGCCAGCAGTTTTTTGAGGGGAGGGGCCTCCGAGCAGTACTTC. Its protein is CASSFLRGGASEQYF.

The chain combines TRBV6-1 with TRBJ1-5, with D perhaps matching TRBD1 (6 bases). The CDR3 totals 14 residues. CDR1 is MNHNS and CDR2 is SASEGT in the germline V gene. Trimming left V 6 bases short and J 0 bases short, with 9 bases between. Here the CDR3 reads CASSRQDSNQPQHF. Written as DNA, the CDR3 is TGTGCCAGCAGCCGACAGGATAGCAATCAGCCCCAGCATTTT.

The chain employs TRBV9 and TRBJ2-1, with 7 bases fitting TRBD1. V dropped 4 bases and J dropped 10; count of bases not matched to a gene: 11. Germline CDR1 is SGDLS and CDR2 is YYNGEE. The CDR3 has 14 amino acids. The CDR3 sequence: CASSPSTGFGEQFF. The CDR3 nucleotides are TGTGCCAGCAGCCCTTCGACAGGGTTCGGAGAGCAGTTCTTC.

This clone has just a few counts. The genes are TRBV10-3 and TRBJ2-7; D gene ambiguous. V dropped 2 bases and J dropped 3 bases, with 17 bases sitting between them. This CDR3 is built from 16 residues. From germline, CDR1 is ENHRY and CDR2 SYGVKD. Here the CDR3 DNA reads TGTGCCATCAGTGAGGAAAACGGTCTAGGGCTCTACGAGCAGTACTTC. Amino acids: CAISEENGLGLYEQYF.

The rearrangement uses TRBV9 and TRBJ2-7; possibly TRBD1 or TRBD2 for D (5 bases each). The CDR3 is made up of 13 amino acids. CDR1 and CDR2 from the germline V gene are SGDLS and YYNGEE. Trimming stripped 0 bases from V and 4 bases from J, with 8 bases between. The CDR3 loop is CASSVGGEYEQYF. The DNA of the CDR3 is TGTGCCAGCAGCGTAGGAGGGGAGTACGAGCAGTACTTC. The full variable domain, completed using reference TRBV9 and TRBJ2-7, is DSGVTQTPKHLITATGQRVTLRCSPRSGDLSVYWYQQSLDQGLQFLIQYYNGEERAKGNILERFSAQQFPDLHSELNLSSLELGDSALYFCASSVGGEYEQYFGPGTRLTVT.

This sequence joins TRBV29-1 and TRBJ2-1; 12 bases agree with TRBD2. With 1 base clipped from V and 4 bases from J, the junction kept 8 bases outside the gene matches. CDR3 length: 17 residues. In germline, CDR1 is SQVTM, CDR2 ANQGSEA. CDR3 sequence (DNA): TGCAGCGTTGAAGGGTCTAGCGGGAGGGCCAGGTACAATGAGCAGTTCTTC. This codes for CSVEGSSGRARYNEQFF.